This T cell receptor (beta chain) was observed in a study of cytomegalovirus exposure and HLA in healthy donors. The overall study: Of the donors genotyped, approximately 400 in all, 65% to 90% fell in the Caucasian-associated ancestry cluster. Study results and limitations: Presence/absence analyses treated sequencing depth as roughly uniform across donors.

Points on this clone: The antigen remains unidentified.

PCR involved 60 Vbeta and 13 Jbeta primers. As handled by the study authors: Roughly 73 million unique TCR beta chains, about 10 million of them shared, were counted by a later analysis. Sequencing was performed with immunoSEQ multiplex PCR; in TCRdb, only in-frame clones are kept and a portion is missing. Clonal size and the V and J genes are those of that table, whereas D and trimming came from the DNA. The sample lists tens of thousands of clones; around 84% were seen once. The CDR3 is made up of 15 amino acids. CDR1 and CDR2 (germline): SGHDN, FVKESK. The junction had 4 bases not matched to a gene; V was cut back by 1 base and J by 4 bases.

The chain recombines TRBV14 with TRBJ2-1; 7 bases are shared with TRBD2. Sequenced: PBMCs. This sequence was found in a man between 65 and 79 years old in good health and CMV-seropositive. The CDR3 loop is CASSQAGGSYNEQFF. In DNA form, the CDR3 reads TGTGCCAGCAGCCAAGCCGGCGGGAGTTACAATGAGCAGTTCTTC.